This T cell receptor (beta chain) was obtained from a study of control samples from healthy donors and cancer patients. The CDR3 spans 13 residues. From germline, CDR1 is PRHDT and CDR2 FYEKMQ (reference sequence). Losses at the gene ends were 5 bases for V and 5 bases for J; bases not matched to a gene: 3. The assay was immunoSEQ multiplex PCR, and TCRdb's table has in-frame clones only and misses some. In the table there are 390,000 or so clones, approximately 92% of which are singletons. This clonotype was obtained from a man aged 35 to 55 with head and neck cancer. The sample comprised PBMCs. The rearrangement uses TRBV13 and TRBJ2-1; 7 nucleotides match TRBD1. The CDR3 spells CASSEGTDNEQFF. CDR3 in DNA: TGTGCCAGCAGCGAAGGGACAGACAATGAGCAGTTCTTC.